One and the same sample provided the 22 T cell receptor beta chains below, sequenced in a study of control samples from healthy donors and cancer patients. Some clones are missing from TCRdb's copy, which holds only in-frame ones; the method was immunoSEQ multiplex PCR. The sample lists some 140,000 clones; roughly 92% were seen once. The sequenced material came from blood. All receptors derive from a man younger than 45 in good health.

J is TRBJ1-6 and V is TRBV7-9; TRBD1 aligns across 12 bases. Per germline, CDR1 SEHNR and CDR2 FQNEAQ (reference sequence). This CDR3 comprises 19 residues. V shed 2 bases, J shed 1 base, and the junction held 6 bases outside the gene matches. CDR3 residues: CASSLFTGQGASYNSPLHF. In DNA form, the CDR3 reads TGTGCCAGCAGCTTATTTACGGGACAGGGGGCTTCCTATAATTCACCCCTCCACTTT.

This clone was picked up a small number of times. The chain joins TRBV7-3 to TRBJ2-7; 11 bases align to TRBD1. The length of the CDR3 is 13 residues. Germline-derived CDR1 and CDR2 are SGHTA and FQGTGA. Trimming removed 4 bases from V and 4 bases from J; junction bases left unmatched: 0. CDR3 sequence reads: CASSWDRGYEQYF. In DNA, the CDR3 is TGTGCCAGCAGCTGGGACAGGGGGTACGAGCAGTACTTC.

CDR3 bases: TGTGCCAGCAGTCCGGACAGGGGGCTGGTCGAGCAGTACTTC. Translation: CASSPDRGLVEQYF. V usage is TRBV2 and J usage is TRBJ2-7, with TRBD1 matching over 11 bases. The CDR3 runs 14 residues. The junction had 6 bases not matched to a gene; V was cut back by 5 bases and J by 6 bases. Germline CDR1 is SNHLY and CDR2 is FYNNEI. The full variable domain, its missing parts supplied by reference TRBV2 and TRBJ2-7, is EPEVTQTPSHQVTQMGQEVILRCVPISNHLYFYWYRQILGQKVEFLVSFYNNEISEKSEIFDDQFSVERPDGSNFTLKIRSTKLEDSAMYFCASSPDRGLVEQYFGPGTRLTVT.

The rearrangement links TRBV11-2 to TRBJ1-1; tentatively, D is TRBD1 (6 bases). The CDR3 spans 16 residues. Trimming stripped 0 bases from V and 5 bases from J, with 16 bases between. Germline V lookup: CDR1 SGHAT, CDR2 FQNNGV. CDR3 nucleotides: TGTGCCAGCAGCTTAGATTTCCGGGGGCGCTGGACTGAAGCTTTCTTT. This encodes CASSLDFRGRWTEAFF. Supplemented by reference TRBV11-2 and TRBJ1-1, the full variable domain reads EAGVAQSPRYKIIEKRQSVAFWCNPISGHATLYWYQQILGQGPKLLIQFQNNGVVDDSQLPKDRFSAERLKGVDSTLKIQPAKLEDSAVYLCASSLDFRGRWTEAFFGQGTRLTVV.

The genes are TRBV11-3 and TRBJ2-7; TRBD1 aligns across 7 bases. Germline values: CDR1 SGHNT, CDR2 YENEEA. This CDR3 spans 14 amino acids. The junction had 0 bases not matched to a gene; V was cut back by 0 bases and J by 1 base. CDR3 region: CASSLEGQSYEQYF. The CDR3, as DNA: TGTGCCAGCAGCTTAGAGGGACAGTCCTACGAGCAGTACTTC.

V gene TRBV7-9 combines with J gene TRBJ2-2, with TRBD2 matching over 8 bases. Germline V gene data show CDR1 as SEHNR and CDR2 as FQNEAQ (reference sequence). The V gene end was trimmed by 5 bases and the J gene end by 3 bases; junction bases not matched to a gene: 8. The CDR3 consists of 16 residues. In DNA form, the CDR3 reads TGTGCCAGCAGCCATCGCGGGGGGAAGCACACCGGGGAGCTGTTTTTT. Its translation: CASSHRGGKHTGELFF.

This clone was detected only a few times. The chain links TRBV5-6 to TRBJ2-5; D remains unclear. The V gene's germline CDR1 is SGHDT and CDR2 YYEEEE. With 3 bases removed from V and 4 bases from J, the gap between germline ends came to 10 bases. The CDR3 extends over 13 amino acids. CDR3 loop: CASSSGSGETQYF. The CDR3 nucleotides read TGTGCCAGCAGCTCTGGCTCAGGAGAGACCCAGTACTTC.

The chain employs TRBV6-5 and TRBJ2-3; D not certain. V dropped 5 bases and J dropped 6 bases, with 15 bases sitting between them. CDR1 is MNHEY and CDR2 is SVGAGI in the germline V gene. The CDR3 consists of 14 residues. The CDR3 region has the DNA TGTGCCAGCAGTCCCCGGGCCCTAGGGGATACGCAGTATTTT. Translation: CASSPRALGDTQYF.

The chain links TRBV20-1 to TRBJ1-2; D is unresolved. Germline V CDR1 and CDR2: DFQATT, SNEGSKA (reference sequence). The CDR3 has 13 residues. Trimming took off 3 bases at V and 8 bases at J, with 16 bases between the two ends. The CDR3 DNA sequence: TGCAGTGCTAGTGGCGTGGGTATGGGGGGCTACACCTTC. Amino acids: CSASGVGMGGYTF.

J is TRBJ1-3 and V is TRBV3-1 (or the pseudogene TRBV3-2), with TRBD1 as a possible D gene (5 bases). V was cut by 1 base and J by 4 bases, with 5 bases left in between. Germline CDR1 reads LGHDT; CDR2 reads YNNKEL (reference sequence). The CDR3 is 13 residues long. The CDR3 region is CASSQGQGNTIYF. The CDR3 nucleotides are TGTGCCAGCAGCCAAGGACAGGGAAACACCATATATTTT.

The chain joins TRBV2 to TRBJ2-3; D remains ambiguous. Per germline, CDR1 SNHLY and CDR2 FYNNEI. The CDR3 consists of 12 residues. V was trimmed by 6 bases and J by 8 bases, leaving 12 bases between them. DNA of the CDR3: TGTGCCAGCAGACCGACCCGTGGTACGCAGTATTTT. Its protein is CASRPTRGTQYF. Full variable domain (outside the CDR3, taken from reference TRBV2 and TRBJ2-3): EPEVTQTPSHQVTQMGQEVILRCVPISNHLYFYWYRQILGQKVEFLVSFYNNEISEKSEIFDDQFSVERPDGSNFTLKIRSTKLEDSAMYFCASRPTRGTQYFGPGTRLTVL.

The rearrangement uses TRBV15 and TRBJ2-3; 8 bases match TRBD1. Germline V lookup: CDR1 LNHNV, CDR2 YYDKDF (reference sequence). The CDR3 runs to 15 residues. V lost 3 bases and J lost 2; bases outside the gene matches: 4. Here the CDR3 DNA reads TGTGCCACCAGCAGGTACAGGGGGTCCACAGATACGCAGTATTTT. Translating it yields CATSRYRGSTDTQYF.

The chain employs TRBV4-2 and TRBJ2-3; the match to TRBD2 covers 9 bases. CDR1 is LGHNA, CDR2 YNFKEQ, per germline. CDR3 size: 15 residues. Trimming at V came to 1 base and at J to 4 bases, leaving 3 bases not matched to a gene. The CDR3 DNA is TGTGCCAGCAGCCAAGTGGCGGGGGGGGCAGATACGCAGTATTTT. Amino acid sequence: CASSQVAGGADTQYF.

The rearrangement uses TRBV11-2 and TRBJ2-1, with D unclear. The germline V gene encodes CDR1 SGHAT and CDR2 FQNNGV. This CDR3 spans 13 amino acids. The V end lost 5 bases, the J end lost 2 bases, and 7 bases lay between the germline ends. CDR3 nucleotide sequence: TGTGCCAGCAGCATCCTAACCTACAATGAGCAGTTCTTC. Protein: CASSILTYNEQFF.

The J gene is TRBJ2-1, the V gene TRBV5-1, with 10 bases that match TRBD2. Germline V lookup: CDR1 SGHRS, CDR2 YFSETQ. Trimming took 4 bases from V and 2 from J; bases not matched to a gene: 9. CDR3 length: 17 residues. CDR3 loop: CASSRSIAGGTYNEQFF. CDR3 DNA: TGCGCCAGCAGCAGATCCATAGCGGGAGGTACCTACAATGAGCAGTTCTTC.

The count of this clone is one. The rearrangement joins TRBV27 to TRBJ2-1; 8 nucleotides agree with TRBD2. With 7 bases clipped from V and 4 bases from J, the junction kept 9 bases outside the gene matches. The CDR3 sequence is 15 residues long. CDR1 and CDR2 (germline): MNHEY, SMNVEV (reference sequence). For the CDR3, the DNA is TGTGCCAGCACTATTAGCGGGAACCAGTACAATGAGCAGTTCTTC. Translating gives CASTISGNQYNEQFF.

The chain couples TRBV7-3 to TRBJ2-1; 11 nucleotides agree with TRBD2. The CDR3 consists of 15 residues. The J segment lost 5 bases and the V segment lost 3 bases, leaving 3 bases of the junction unmatched. Germline V gene sequence: CDR1 SGHTA, CDR2 FQGTGA. This chain's CDR3 is CASSFGTSGNNEQFF. The DNA of the CDR3 is TGTGCCAGCAGCTTCGGGACTAGCGGAAACAATGAGCAGTTCTTC.

The chain uses TRBV28 and TRBJ2-3, with D possibly being TRBD1 (6 bases). Looked up from germline, CDR1 is MDHEN and CDR2 is SYDVKM. V dropped 4 bases and J dropped 12 bases, with 14 bases sitting between them. CDR3 size: 12 residues. DNA for the CDR3: TGTGCCAGCAGTTCCATCAGGGGTACCCAGTATTTT. Translating it yields CASSSIRGTQYF. The full variable domain, completed using reference TRBV28 and TRBJ2-3, is DVKVTQSSRYLVKRTGEKVFLECVQDMDHENMFWYRQDPGLGLRLIYFSYDVKMKEKGDIPEGYSVSREKKERFSLILESASTNQTSMYLCASSSIRGTQYFGPGTRLTVL.

This clone was recorded once. At the DNA level, this CDR3 is encoded by other sequences in the same sample as well. J is TRBJ1-5 and V is TRBV12-3 or TRBV12-4, with D perhaps matching TRBD1 (6 bases). CDR3 length equals 13 residues. V was pared by 3 bases and J by 4 bases, with 7 bases between. CDR3 bases: TGTGCCAGCAGTTTTACAGGGAATCAGCCCCAGCATTTT. It yields the protein CASSFTGNQPQHF.

This chain connects TRBV5-4 to TRBJ2-7; D gene uncertain. The V and J ends lost 4 bases and 1 base respectively, with 9 bases between them. Germline CDR1 SGHNT, CDR2 YYREEE (reference sequence). This CDR3 has 13 residues. The CDR3 spells CASSGTSSYEQYF. DNA of the CDR3: TGTGCCAGCAGCGGAACGAGTTCCTACGAGCAGTACTTC.

The chain's CDR3 is CASSVVGGDYNEQFF. CDR3 sequence (DNA): TGTGCCAGCAGCGTAGTCGGCGGCGACTACAATGAGCAGTTCTTC. The chain employs TRBV9 and TRBJ2-1; no definite D call. Germline V gene lookup returns CDR1 SGDLS and CDR2 YYNGEE. The CDR3 contains 15 residues. The V end lost 0 bases, the J end lost 3 bases, and 10 bases lay between the germline ends.

The chain uses TRBV14 and TRBJ2-1; 8 bases line up with TRBD2. Germline CDR1 reads SGHDN; CDR2 reads FVKESK. This CDR3 comprises 16 residues. The V gene end was trimmed by 6 bases and the J gene end by 2 bases; junction bases not matched to a gene: 9. In DNA form, the CDR3 reads TGTGCCAGCAGTCGGACTGCGGGAGGAACCTACAATGAGCAGTTCTTC. Protein sequence: CASSRTAGGTYNEQFF.